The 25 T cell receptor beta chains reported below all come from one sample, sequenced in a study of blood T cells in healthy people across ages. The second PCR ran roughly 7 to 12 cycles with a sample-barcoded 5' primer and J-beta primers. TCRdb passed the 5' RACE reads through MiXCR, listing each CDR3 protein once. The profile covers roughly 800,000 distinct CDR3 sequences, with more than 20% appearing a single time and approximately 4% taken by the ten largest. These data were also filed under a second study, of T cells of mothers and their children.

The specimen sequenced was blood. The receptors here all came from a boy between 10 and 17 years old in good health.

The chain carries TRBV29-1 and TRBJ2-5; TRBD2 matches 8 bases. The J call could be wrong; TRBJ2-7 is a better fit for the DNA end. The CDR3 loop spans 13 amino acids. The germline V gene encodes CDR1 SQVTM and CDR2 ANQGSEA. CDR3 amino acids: CSVLGAGVDEQYF. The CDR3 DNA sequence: TGCAGCGTTCTCGGAGCGGGAGTTGACGAGCAGTACTTC.

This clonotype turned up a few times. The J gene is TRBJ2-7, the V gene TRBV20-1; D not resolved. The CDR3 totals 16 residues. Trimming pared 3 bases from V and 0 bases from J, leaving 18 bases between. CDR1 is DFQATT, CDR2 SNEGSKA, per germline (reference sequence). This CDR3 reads CSASDYSSGDSYEQYF. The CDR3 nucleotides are TGCAGTGCTAGTGATTACTCGTCCGGCGACTCCTACGAGCAGTACTTC.

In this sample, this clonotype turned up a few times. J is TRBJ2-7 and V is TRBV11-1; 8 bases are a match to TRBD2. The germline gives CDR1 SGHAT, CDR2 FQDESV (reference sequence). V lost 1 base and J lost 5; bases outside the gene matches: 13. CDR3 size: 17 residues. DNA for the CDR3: TGTGCCAGCAGCTTAGGTGGAGCGGGAGAGAGGATCCACGAGCAGTACTTC. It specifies CASSLGGAGERIHEQYF.

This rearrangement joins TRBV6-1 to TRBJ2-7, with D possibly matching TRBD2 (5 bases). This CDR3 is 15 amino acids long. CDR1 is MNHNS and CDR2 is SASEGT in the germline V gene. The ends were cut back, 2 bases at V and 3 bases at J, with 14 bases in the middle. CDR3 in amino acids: CASSESSPSIYEQYF. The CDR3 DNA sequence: TGTGCCAGCAGTGAATCTAGCCCGTCGATCTACGAGCAGTACTTC.

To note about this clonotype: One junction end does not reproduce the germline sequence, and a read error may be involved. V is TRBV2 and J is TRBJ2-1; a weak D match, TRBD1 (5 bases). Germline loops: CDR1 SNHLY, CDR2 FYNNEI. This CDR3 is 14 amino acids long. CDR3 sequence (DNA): TGTGCCAACAGTGATCAGGGAACCGGGTTTGAGCAGTTCTTC. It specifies CANSDQGTGFEQFF.

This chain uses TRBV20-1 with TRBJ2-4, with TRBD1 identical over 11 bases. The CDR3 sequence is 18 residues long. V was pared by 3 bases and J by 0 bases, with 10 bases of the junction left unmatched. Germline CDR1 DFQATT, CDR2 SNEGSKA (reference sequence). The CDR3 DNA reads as TGCAGTGCTAGGGCTCCGGGACAGGGGGGGCTAGCCAAAAACATTCAGTACTTC. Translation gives CSARAPGQGGLAKNIQYF.

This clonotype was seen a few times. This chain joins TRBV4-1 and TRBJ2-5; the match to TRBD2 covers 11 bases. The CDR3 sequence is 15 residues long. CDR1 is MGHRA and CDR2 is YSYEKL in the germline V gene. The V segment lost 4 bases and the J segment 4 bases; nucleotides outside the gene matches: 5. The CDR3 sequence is CASSLILAGVETQYF. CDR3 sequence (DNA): TGCGCCAGCAGCCTAATACTAGCGGGGGTAGAGACCCAGTACTTC.

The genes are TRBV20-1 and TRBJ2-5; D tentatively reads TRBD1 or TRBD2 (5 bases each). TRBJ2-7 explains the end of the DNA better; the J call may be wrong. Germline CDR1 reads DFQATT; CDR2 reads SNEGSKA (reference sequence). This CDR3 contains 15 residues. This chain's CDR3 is CSARPLGVNSYEQYF. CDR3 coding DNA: TGCAGTGCTAGACCCCTGGGGGTAAACTCCTACGAGCAGTACTTC.

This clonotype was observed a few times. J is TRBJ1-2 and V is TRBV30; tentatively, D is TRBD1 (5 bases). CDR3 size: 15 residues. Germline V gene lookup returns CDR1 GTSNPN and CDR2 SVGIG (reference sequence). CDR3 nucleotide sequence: TGTGCATTGAGGGGTTACGAAGATAATAACTATGGCTACACCTTC. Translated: CALRGYEDNNYGYTF.

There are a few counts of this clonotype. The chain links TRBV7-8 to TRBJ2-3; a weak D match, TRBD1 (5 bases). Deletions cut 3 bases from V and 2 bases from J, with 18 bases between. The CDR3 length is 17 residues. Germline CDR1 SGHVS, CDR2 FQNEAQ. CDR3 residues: CASSFGYTQGNTDTQYF. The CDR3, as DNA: TGTGCCAGCAGCTTCGGCTATACCCAGGGAAACACAGATACGCAGTATTTT.

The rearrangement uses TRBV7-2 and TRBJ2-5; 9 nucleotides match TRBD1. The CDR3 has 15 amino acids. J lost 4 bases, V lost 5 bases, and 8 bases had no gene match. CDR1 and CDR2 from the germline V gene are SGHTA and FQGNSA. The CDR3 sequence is CASSRQGGDGETQYF. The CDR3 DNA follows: TGTGCCAGCAGCCGACAGGGGGGGGACGGAGAGACCCAGTACTTC.

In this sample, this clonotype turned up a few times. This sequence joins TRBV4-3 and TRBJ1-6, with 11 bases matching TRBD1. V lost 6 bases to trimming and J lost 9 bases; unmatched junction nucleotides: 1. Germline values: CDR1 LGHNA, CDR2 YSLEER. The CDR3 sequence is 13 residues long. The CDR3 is CASRGQGVSPLHF. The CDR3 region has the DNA TGCGCCAGCAGGGGACAGGGGGTTTCACCCCTCCACTTT.

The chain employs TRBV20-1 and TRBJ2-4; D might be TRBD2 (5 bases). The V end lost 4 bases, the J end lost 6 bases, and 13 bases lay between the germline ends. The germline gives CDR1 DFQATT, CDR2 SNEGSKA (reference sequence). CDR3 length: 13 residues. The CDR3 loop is CSAIGEFGNIQYF. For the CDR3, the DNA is TGCAGTGCTATTGGGGAGTTCGGAAACATTCAGTACTTC.

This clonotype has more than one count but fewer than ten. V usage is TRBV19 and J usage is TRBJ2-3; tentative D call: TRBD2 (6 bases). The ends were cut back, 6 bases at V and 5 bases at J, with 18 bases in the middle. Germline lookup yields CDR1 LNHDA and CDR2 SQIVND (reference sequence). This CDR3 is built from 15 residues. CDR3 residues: CASRFDGTGIDTQYF. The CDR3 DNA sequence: TGTGCCAGTAGATTCGACGGGACTGGAATAGATACGCAGTATTTT. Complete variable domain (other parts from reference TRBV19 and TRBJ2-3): DGGITQSPKYLFRKEGQNVTLSCEQNLNHDAMYWYRQDPGQGLRLIYYSQIVNDFQKGDIAEGYSVSREKKESFPLTVTSAQKNPTAFYLCASRFDGTGIDTQYFGPGTRLTVL.

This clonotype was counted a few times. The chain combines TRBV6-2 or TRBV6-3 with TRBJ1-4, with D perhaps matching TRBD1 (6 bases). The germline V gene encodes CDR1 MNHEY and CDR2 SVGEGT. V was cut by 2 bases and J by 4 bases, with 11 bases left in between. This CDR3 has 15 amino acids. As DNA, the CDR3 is TGTGCCAGCAGTTACCCCGAGGGGGGTAATGAAAAACTGTTTTTT. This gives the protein CASSYPEGGNEKLFF.

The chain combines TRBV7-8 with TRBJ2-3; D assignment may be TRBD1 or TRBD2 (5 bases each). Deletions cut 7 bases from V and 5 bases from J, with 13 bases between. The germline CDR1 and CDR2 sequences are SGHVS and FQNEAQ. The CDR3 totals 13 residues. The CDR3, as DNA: TGTGCCAGCAAGGACGGGGCGGGAGATACGCAGTATTTT. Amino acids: CASKDGAGDTQYF. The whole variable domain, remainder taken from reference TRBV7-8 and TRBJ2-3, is GAGVSQSPRYKVAKRGQDVALRCDPISGHVSLFWYQQALGQGPEFLTYFQNEAQLDKSGLPSDRFFAERPEGSVSTLKIQRTQQEDSAVYLCASKDGAGDTQYFGPGTRLTVL.

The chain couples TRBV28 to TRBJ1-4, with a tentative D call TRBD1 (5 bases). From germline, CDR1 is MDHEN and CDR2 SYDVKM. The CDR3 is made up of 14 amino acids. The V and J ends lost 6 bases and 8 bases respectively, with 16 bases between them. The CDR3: CASSPAGGEEKLFF. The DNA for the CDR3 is TGTGCCAGCAGCCCCGCTGGGGGGGAGGAAAAACTGTTTTTT. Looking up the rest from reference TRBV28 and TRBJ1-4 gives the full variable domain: DVKVTQSSRYLVKRTGEKVFLECVQDMDHENMFWYRQDPGLGLRLIYFSYDVKMKEKGDIPEGYSVSREKKERFSLILESASTNQTSMYLCASSPAGGEEKLFFGSGTQLSVL.

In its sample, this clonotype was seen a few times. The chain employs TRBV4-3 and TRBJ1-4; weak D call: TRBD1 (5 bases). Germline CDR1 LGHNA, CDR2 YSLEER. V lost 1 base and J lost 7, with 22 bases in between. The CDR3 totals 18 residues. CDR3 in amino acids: CASSQGFGLLGGSEKLFF. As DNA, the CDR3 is TGCGCCAGCAGCCAAGGTTTTGGGTTGCTGGGGGGGAGTGAAAAACTGTTTTTT.

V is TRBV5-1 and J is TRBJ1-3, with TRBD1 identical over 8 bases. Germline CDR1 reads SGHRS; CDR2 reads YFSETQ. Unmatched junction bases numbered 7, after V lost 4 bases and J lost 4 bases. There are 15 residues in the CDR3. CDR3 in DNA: TGCGCCAGCAGCGAGACAGGGGCGGGAGGAAACACCATATATTTT. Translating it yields CASSETGAGGNTIYF. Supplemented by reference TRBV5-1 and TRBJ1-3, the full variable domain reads KAGVTQTPRYLIKTRGQQVTLSCSPISGHRSVSWYQQTPGQGLQFLFEYFSETQRNKGNFPGRFSGRQFSNSRSEMNVSTLELGDSALYLCASSETGAGGNTIYFGEGSWLTVV.

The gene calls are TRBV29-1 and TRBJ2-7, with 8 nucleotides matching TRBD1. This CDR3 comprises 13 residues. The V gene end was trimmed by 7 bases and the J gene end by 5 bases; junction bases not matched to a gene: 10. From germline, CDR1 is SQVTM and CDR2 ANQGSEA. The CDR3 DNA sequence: TGCAGCGCCCGGACAGGGACGGGGGACGAGCAGTACTTC. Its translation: CSARTGTGDEQYF.

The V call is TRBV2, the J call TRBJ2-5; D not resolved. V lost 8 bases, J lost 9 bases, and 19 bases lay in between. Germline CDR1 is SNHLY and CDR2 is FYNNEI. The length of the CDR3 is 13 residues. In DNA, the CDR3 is TGTGCCAGCGGAGAGAACCTAGGGCCGCCCCAGTACTTC. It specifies CASGENLGPPQYF. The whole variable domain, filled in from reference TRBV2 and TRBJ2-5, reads EPEVTQTPSHQVTQMGQEVILRCVPISNHLYFYWYRQILGQKVEFLVSFYNNEISEKSEIFDDQFSVERPDGSNFTLKIRSTKLEDSAMYFCASGENLGPPQYFGPGTRLLVL.

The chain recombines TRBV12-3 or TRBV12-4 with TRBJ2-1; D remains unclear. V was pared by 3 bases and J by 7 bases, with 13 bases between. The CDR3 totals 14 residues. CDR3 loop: CASSFRLELNEQFF. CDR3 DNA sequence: TGTGCCAGCAGTTTTCGCCTAGAACTTAATGAGCAGTTCTTC.

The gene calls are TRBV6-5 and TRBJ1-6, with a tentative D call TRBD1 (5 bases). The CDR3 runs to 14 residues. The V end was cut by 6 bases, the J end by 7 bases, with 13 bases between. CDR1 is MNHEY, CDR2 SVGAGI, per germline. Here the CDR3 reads CASRRDGGNSPLHF. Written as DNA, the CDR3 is TGTGCCAGCAGAAGGGACGGTGGGAATTCACCCCTCCACTTT.

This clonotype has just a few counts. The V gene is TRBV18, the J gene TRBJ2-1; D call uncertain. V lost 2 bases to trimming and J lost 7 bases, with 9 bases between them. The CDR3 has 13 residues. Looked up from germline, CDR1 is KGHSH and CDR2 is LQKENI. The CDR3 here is CASSPDQVNEQFF. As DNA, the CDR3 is TGTGCCAGCTCACCAGATCAAGTTAATGAGCAGTTCTTC.

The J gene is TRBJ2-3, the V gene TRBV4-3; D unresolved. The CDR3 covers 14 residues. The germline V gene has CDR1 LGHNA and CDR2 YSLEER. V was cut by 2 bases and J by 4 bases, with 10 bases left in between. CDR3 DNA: TGCGCCAGCAGCCAAATGGGTCCGCCAGATACGCAGTATTTT. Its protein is CASSQMGPPDTQYF.